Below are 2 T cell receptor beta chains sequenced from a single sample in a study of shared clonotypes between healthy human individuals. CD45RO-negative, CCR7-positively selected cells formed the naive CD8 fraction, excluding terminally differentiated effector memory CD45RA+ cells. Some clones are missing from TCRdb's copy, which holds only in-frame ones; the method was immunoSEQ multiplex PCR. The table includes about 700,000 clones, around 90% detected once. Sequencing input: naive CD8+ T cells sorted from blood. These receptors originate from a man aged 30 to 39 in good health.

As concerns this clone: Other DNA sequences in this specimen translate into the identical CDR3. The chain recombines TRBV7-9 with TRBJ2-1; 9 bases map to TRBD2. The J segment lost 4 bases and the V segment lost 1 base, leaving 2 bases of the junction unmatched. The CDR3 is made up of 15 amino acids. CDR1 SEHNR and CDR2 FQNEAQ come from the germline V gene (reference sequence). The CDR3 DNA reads TGTGCCAGCAGCTTAGGGGCGGGAGGGTACAATGAGCAGTTCTTC. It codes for CASSLGAGGYNEQFF.

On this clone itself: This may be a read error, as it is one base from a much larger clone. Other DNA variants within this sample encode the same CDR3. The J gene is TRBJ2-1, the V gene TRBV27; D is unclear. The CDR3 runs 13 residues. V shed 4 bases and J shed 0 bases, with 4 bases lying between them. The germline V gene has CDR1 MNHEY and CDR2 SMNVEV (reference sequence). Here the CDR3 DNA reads TGTGCCAGCAGTTACAGCTCCTACAATGAGCAGTTCTTC. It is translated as CASSYSSYNEQFF.